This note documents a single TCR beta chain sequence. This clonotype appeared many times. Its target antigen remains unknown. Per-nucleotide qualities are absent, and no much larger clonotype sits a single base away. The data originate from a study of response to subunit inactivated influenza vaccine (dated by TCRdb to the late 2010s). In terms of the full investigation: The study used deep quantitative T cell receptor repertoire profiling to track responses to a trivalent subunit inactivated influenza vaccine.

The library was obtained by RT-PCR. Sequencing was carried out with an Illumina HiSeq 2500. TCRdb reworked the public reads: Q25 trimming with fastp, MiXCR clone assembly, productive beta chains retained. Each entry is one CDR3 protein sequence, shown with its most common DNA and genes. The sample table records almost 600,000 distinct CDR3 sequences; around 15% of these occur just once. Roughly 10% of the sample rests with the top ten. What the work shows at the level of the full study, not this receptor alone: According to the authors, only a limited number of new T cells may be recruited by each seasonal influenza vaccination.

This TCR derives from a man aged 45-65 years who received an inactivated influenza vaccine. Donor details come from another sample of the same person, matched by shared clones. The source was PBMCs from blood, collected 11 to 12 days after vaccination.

The nucleotide sequence is given as TGCAGTGCTAGAGGGGACCGATTCACAGGGGACGAGCAGTACTTC. This yields the protein CSARGDRFTGDEQYF. The chain uses TRBV20-1 and TRBJ2-7; a stretch of 7 junction bases matches TRBD1. Trimming accounts for 1 base at V and 5 bases at J, while the number of junction bases matched to no gene is 11. CDR1 DFQATT and CDR2 SNEGSKA are derived from the germline V gene (reference sequence). CDR3 length: 15 amino acids, cysteine to phenylalanine. Of the read, only the CDR3 DNA is kept; its 45 bases are in frame from base 1.